Shown below are 23 T cell receptor beta chains from a single sample sequenced in a study of T cells in Graves' hyperthyroidism and ophthalmopathy. Amplified regions were TCR beta CDR3 sequences from RNA transcripts. When the TCR CDR3 underwent first-round RT-PCR, the HTBI primer set was used. TCRdb independently ran MiXCR on the multiplex PCR reads; one entry per CDR3 protein. This repertoire shows some 620,000 distinct CDR3 sequences, around 15% found once; its top ten account for approximately 3.8%. The material sequenced was blood. The receptors were gathered from a woman under 40 with Graves' hyperthyroidism.

This clonotype has a count of ten or more. The chain employs TRBV7-8 and TRBJ2-3; possible D gene TRBD2, 5 bases. The CDR3 contains 16 residues. Deletions cut 1 base from V and 4 bases from J, with 15 bases between. CDR1 and CDR2 (germline): SGHVS, FQNEAQ. DNA of the CDR3: TGTGCCAGCAGCTTAGGTTGGTCTAGCCTCCCAGATACGCAGTATTTT. It translates to CASSLGWSSLPDTQYF.

The chain couples TRBV19 to TRBJ2-5; D perhaps matches TRBD2 (6 bases). The CDR3 is made up of 14 amino acids. Germline-derived CDR1 and CDR2 are LNHDA and SQIVND (reference sequence). V lost 2 bases and J 2 bases, leaving 9 bases between the germline ends. The CDR3 loop reads CASSIRDLQETQYF. The CDR3 coding sequence is TGTGCCAGTAGTATAAGGGACTTACAAGAGACCCAGTACTTC.

This clonotype was observed many times. The chain has TRBV28 and TRBJ2-1, with D hard to call. Trimming took off 5 bases at V and 12 bases at J, with 17 bases between the two ends. The length of the CDR3 is 13 residues. Germline CDR1 reads MDHEN; CDR2 reads SYDVKM. CDR3 in amino acids: CASSLPPPGAQFF. In nucleotides, the CDR3 is TGTGCCAGCAGTCTCCCCCCCCCAGGCGCGCAGTTCTTC.

This clonotype was counted only a few times. The chain uses TRBV10-3 and TRBJ2-7, with 13 positions matching TRBD2. Looked up from germline, CDR1 is ENHRY and CDR2 is SYGVKD. The V segment lost 8 bases and the J segment 3 bases; nucleotides outside the gene matches: 1. The CDR3 has 13 residues. The CDR3 bases are TGTGCCATCCGACTAGCGGGAGGCTACGAGCAGTACTTC. It codes for CAIRLAGGYEQYF.

This clonotype was seen more than once but under ten times. The rearrangement joins TRBV6-1 to TRBJ2-2; 11 bases align to TRBD1. Germline CDR1 is MNHNS and CDR2 is SASEGT. The CDR3 totals 14 residues. The junction had 5 bases not matched to a gene; V was cut back by 10 bases and J by 4 bases. Written as DNA, the CDR3 is TGTGCCAACCGCGGGACAGGGGGCACCGGGGAGCTGTTTTTT. Protein product: CANRGTGGTGELFF.

This clonotype was observed a handful of times. J is TRBJ2-3 and V is TRBV24-1; no clear D. Germline V gene sequence: CDR1 KGHDR, CDR2 SFDVKD. V lost 1 base to trimming and J lost 0 bases, with 10 bases between them. The CDR3 is 16 residues long. The CDR3 spells CATSDFPPSSTDTQYF. CDR3 DNA sequence: TGTGCCACCAGTGATTTTCCACCATCTAGCACAGATACGCAGTATTTT.

The table lists this clonotype with many counts. The chain joins TRBV19 to TRBJ2-2; D possibly corresponds to TRBD2 (6 bases). The CDR3 covers 15 residues. Germline V gene lookup returns CDR1 LNHDA and CDR2 SQIVND (reference sequence). The V end was cut by 5 bases, the J end by 1 base, with 11 bases between. The CDR3 sequence: CASSPRRENTGELFF. In nucleotides, the CDR3 is TGTGCCAGTAGTCCCAGGCGGGAGAACACCGGGGAGCTGTTTTTT.

This clonotype appeared many times. This chain uses TRBV15 with TRBJ2-7; no definite D call. The CDR3 sequence is 14 residues long. Per the germline V gene, CDR1 is LNHNV and CDR2 is YYDKDF (reference sequence). The V gene lost 5 bases and the J gene lost 6 bases, with 17 bases spanning the gap. CDR3 in DNA: TGTGCCACCAGCCCGGTAGTGACTTCGGGCGAGCAGTACTTC. It encodes CATSPVVTSGEQYF.

The sample holds a few counts of this clonotype. The rearrangement joins TRBV30 to TRBJ1-4; D not resolved. The germline V and J ends were trimmed by 4 bases and 8 bases, with 14 bases remaining between them. The CDR3 covers 13 residues. Looked up from germline, CDR1 is GTSNPN and CDR2 is SVGIG (reference sequence). CDR3 amino acids: CAWTRGFREKLFF. In nucleotides, the CDR3 is TGTGCCTGGACCCGCGGTTTTCGCGAAAAACTGTTTTTT.

The chain links TRBV11-2 to TRBJ2-7; D possibly uses TRBD1 or TRBD2 (5 bases each). Trimming cost V 4 bases and J 2 bases, with 15 bases left between them. There are 15 residues in the CDR3. Germline assignment: CDR1 SGHAT and CDR2 FQNNGV. CDR3 sequence reads: CASSSRGTGPYEQYF. CDR3 nucleotide sequence: TGTGCCAGCAGCTCCCGAGGGACCGGCCCCTACGAGCAGTACTTC.

This clonotype was seen ten or more times. V gene TRBV7-8 combines with J gene TRBJ1-1; D is ambiguous. V was cut by 3 bases and J by 0 bases, with 11 bases left in between. The CDR3 spans 15 residues. Per the germline V gene, CDR1 is SGHVS and CDR2 is FQNEAQ. For the CDR3, the DNA is TGTGCCAGCAGCTTGGGCAGGAACATGAACACTGAAGCTTTCTTT. This translates into CASSLGRNMNTEAFF.

The rearrangement uses TRBV20-1 and TRBJ2-1, with D possibly being TRBD2 (6 bases). V lost 0 bases, J lost 9 bases, and 15 bases lay in between. From germline, CDR1 is DFQATT and CDR2 SNEGSKA (reference sequence). The CDR3 runs 14 residues. CDR3 DNA: TGCAGTGCTAGAGATGAGCGGGCCGACGGTGAGCAGTTCTTC. Translation: CSARDERADGEQFF.

V is TRBV6-1 and J is TRBJ2-2, with D possibly matching TRBD1 (6 bases). V lost 2 bases, J lost 3 bases, and 7 bases lay in between. The CDR3 covers 14 residues. Germline V lookup: CDR1 MNHNS, CDR2 SASEGT. CDR3 loop: CASSEQGYTGELFF. The CDR3, as DNA: TGTGCCAGCAGTGAACAGGGGTACACCGGGGAGCTGTTTTTT.

There are a few counts of this clonotype. The chain links TRBV12-3 or TRBV12-4 to TRBJ2-3; a possible D gene is TRBD2 (5 bases). Deletions cut 5 bases from V and 2 bases from J, with 17 bases between. The CDR3 totals 16 residues. CDR3 residues: CASSDPLERITDTQYF. CDR3 nucleotide sequence: TGTGCCAGCAGTGACCCACTAGAGCGTATCACAGATACGCAGTATTTT.

This clonotype was counted between two and nine times. The CDR3 nucleotides are TGTGCCAGCTATGAGGCTAGCGATCACACAGATACGCAGTATTTT. Its protein is CASYEASDHTDTQYF. The genes are TRBV7-2 and TRBJ2-3; D perhaps matches TRBD2 (6 bases). Germline CDR1 reads SGHTA; CDR2 reads FQGNSA. This CDR3 contains 15 residues. V lost 8 bases to trimming and J lost 2 bases, with 17 bases between them.

The chain combines TRBV7-9 with TRBJ2-2; 8 bases line up with TRBD2. Trimming cost V 3 bases and J 6 bases; bases outside gene matches: 9. This CDR3 has 16 amino acids. The germline CDR1 and CDR2 sequences are SEHNR and FQNEAQ (reference sequence). CDR3 in amino acids: CASSFWSGSFAGELFF. The DNA of the CDR3 is TGTGCCAGCAGCTTTTGGAGCGGGAGTTTCGCCGGGGAGCTGTTTTTT.

A single count supports this clonotype. The J gene is TRBJ2-7, the V gene TRBV29-1; 7 positions agree with TRBD2. J gave up 4 bases and V 6 bases, and 3 bases lay outside the gene matches. Germline CDR1 and CDR2: SQVTM and ANQGSEA. This CDR3 region has 11 residues. The DNA for the CDR3 is TGCAGCGTGGGGGGGGGATACGAGCAGTACTTC. Translating it yields CSVGGGYEQYF.

This clonotype showed up just a few times. The rearrangement joins TRBV10-3 to TRBJ2-7; the D is unclear. The V gene's germline CDR1 is ENHRY and CDR2 SYGVKD. V lost 10 bases, J lost 2 bases, and 18 bases lay in between. CDR3 size: 14 residues. CDR3: CATKAGLETYEQYF. CDR3 nucleotide sequence: TGTGCCACGAAAGCCGGGTTAGAGACCTACGAGCAGTACTTC.

With regard to this clonotype: This may stem from a read error, because a much larger clone lies one nucleotide away. The genes are TRBV27 and TRBJ2-3; the match to TRBD2 covers 9 bases. Germline V CDR1 and CDR2: MNHEY, SMNVEV (reference sequence). This CDR3 has 16 amino acids. DNA of the CDR3: TGTGCCAACAGTTTGGTGGCGGGAGGGCCGGCAGATACGCAGTATTTT. As protein: CANSLVAGGPADTQYF.

This clonotype came up a few times. The CDR3 reads CASTRLAGAGEQYF. CDR3 nucleotide sequence: TGTGCCAGCACCCGCCTAGCGGGAGCTGGAGAGCAGTACTTC. The V call is TRBV2, the J call TRBJ2-7, with TRBD2 matching 10 bases. The junction had 10 bases not matched to a gene; V was cut back by 7 bases and J by 7 bases. The germline V gene encodes CDR1 SNHLY and CDR2 FYNNEI. This CDR3 spans 14 amino acids.

Only a few counts were recorded for this clonotype. The chain employs TRBV10-3 and TRBJ2-3, with D perhaps TRBD1 (5 bases). The V end lost 7 bases, the J end lost 1 base, and 12 bases lay between the germline ends. The CDR3 has 14 amino acids. Germline lookup yields CDR1 ENHRY and CDR2 SYGVKD. CDR3 in amino acids: CAINNRGGTDTQYF. The CDR3 DNA sequence: TGTGCCATCAATAATAGGGGTGGCACAGATACGCAGTATTTT.

Ten or more counts support this clonotype. The chain uses TRBV5-1 and TRBJ2-2; maybe TRBD2 (6 bases). The CDR3 is 18 residues long. V gave up 0 bases and J gave up 1 base, with 16 bases separating them. Per germline, CDR1 SGHRS and CDR2 YFSETQ. CDR3 amino acids: CASSLVPLLAMNTGELFF. The CDR3 DNA follows: TGCGCCAGCAGCTTGGTGCCCTTACTAGCAATGAACACCGGGGAGCTGTTTTTT. The complete variable domain, with remaining parts taken from reference TRBV5-1 and TRBJ2-2, reads KAGVTQTPRYLIKTRGQQVTLSCSPISGHRSVSWYQQTPGQGLQFLFEYFSETQRNKGNFPGRFSGRQFSNSRSEMNVSTLELGDSALYLCASSLVPLLAMNTGELFFGEGSRLTVL.

This clonotype has at least ten counts. The chain combines TRBV12-3 or TRBV12-4 with TRBJ1-2, with a weak D call TRBD1 (6 bases). The ends were cut back, 4 bases at V and 2 bases at J, with 23 bases in the middle. There are 18 residues in the CDR3. Here the CDR3 reads CASSSIQNRDIPNYGYTF. DNA for the CDR3: TGTGCCAGCAGTTCAATCCAGAACCGGGACATCCCGAACTATGGCTACACCTTC.